The 23 T cell receptor beta chains in this list originate from one sample, sequenced in a study of control samples from healthy donors and cancer patients. Method: immunoSEQ multiplex PCR; TCRdb's copy keeps in-frame clones and lacks some. This table has about 180,000 clones, around 87% appearing once. Sequenced input: blood. Receptor source: a woman between 50 and 59 years old in good health.

The chain is built from TRBV4-1 and TRBJ1-1, with a possible D match to TRBD1 (5 bases). Germline CDR1 reads MGHRA; CDR2 reads YSYEKL. The CDR3 has 13 residues. V was cut by 1 base and J by 8 bases, with 11 bases left in between. The CDR3 DNA follows: TGCGCCAGCAGCCAAGTGGGAGGGACGGAAGCTTTCTTT. It specifies CASSQVGGTEAFF.

This sequence joins TRBV7-9 and TRBJ2-3; the D gene is possibly TRBD1 (6 bases). Trimming shortened V by 5 bases and J by 2 bases, and 14 bases separated the two germline ends. Germline CDR1 is SEHNR and CDR2 is FQNEAQ (reference sequence). The CDR3 has 15 amino acids. The CDR3 spells CASSQGSGSTDTQYF. The CDR3 nucleotides read TGTGCCAGCAGCCAGGGGTCCGGATCCACAGATACGCAGTATTTT. The whole variable domain, filled in from reference TRBV7-9 and TRBJ2-3, reads DTGVSQNPRHKITKRGQNVTFRCDPISEHNRLYWYRQTLGQGPEFLTYFQNEAQLEKSRLLSDRFSAERPKGSFSTLEIQRTEQGDSAMYLCASSQGSGSTDTQYFGPGTRLTVL.

V usage is TRBV18 and J usage is TRBJ2-7; D is uncertain. The V and J ends lost 3 bases and 2 bases respectively, with 17 bases between them. This CDR3 contains 16 residues. CDR1 and CDR2 from the germline V gene are KGHSH and LQKENI. This CDR3 reads CASSPSDGTATYEQYF. DNA of the CDR3: TGTGCCAGCTCACCGTCGGACGGCACTGCCACCTACGAGCAGTACTTC.

This chain joins TRBV29-1 and TRBJ1-1; D not certain. V was trimmed by 0 bases and J by 5 bases, leaving 16 bases between them. CDR1 and CDR2 from the germline V gene are SQVTM and ANQGSEA. There are 15 residues in the CDR3. The CDR3 region is CSVEEEGSGWTEAFF. For the CDR3, the DNA is TGCAGCGTTGAAGAAGAAGGGTCAGGTTGGACTGAAGCTTTCTTT.

This chain uses TRBV10-3 with TRBJ2-7; D perhaps matches TRBD2 (5 bases). The V gene lost 7 bases and the J gene lost 3 bases, with 19 bases spanning the gap. The CDR3 consists of 15 residues. Germline CDR1 and CDR2: ENHRY and SYGVKD. CDR3 bases: TGTGCCATCAAGGTGGAAAAATCCGGGAACTACGAGCAGTACTTC. Its translation: CAIKVEKSGNYEQYF.

This chain uses TRBV28 with TRBJ1-5, with D unresolved. The CDR3 consists of 14 residues. From germline, CDR1 is MDHEN and CDR2 SYDVKM. V was cut by 4 bases and J by 0 bases, with 7 bases left in between. CDR3 in DNA: TGTGCCAGCAGTTCAGTATATAGCAATCAGCCCCAGCATTTT. As protein: CASSSVYSNQPQHF.

The rearrangement uses TRBV7-9 and TRBJ2-3; perhaps D is TRBD1 or TRBD2 (5 bases each). Germline V gene sequence: CDR1 SEHNR, CDR2 FQNEAQ (reference sequence). V gave up 1 base and J gave up 2 bases, with 13 bases separating them. The CDR3 sequence is 16 residues long. In DNA form, the CDR3 reads TGTGCCAGCAGCTTAGGGGGGACGCGGGTCACAGATACGCAGTATTTT. Translation: CASSLGGTRVTDTQYF.

The chain links TRBV27 to TRBJ2-7; no firm D call. The CDR3 runs to 13 residues. The ends were cut back, 3 bases at V and 3 bases at J, with 9 bases in the middle. CDR1 is MNHEY, CDR2 SMNVEV, per germline (reference sequence). Written as DNA, the CDR3 is TGTGCCAGCAGTTTGTCGGACGACTACGAGCAGTACTTC. Its translation is CASSLSDDYEQYF.

The genes are TRBV4-2 and TRBJ2-3, with D hard to call. In germline, CDR1 is LGHNA, CDR2 YNFKEQ. V lost 1 base to trimming and J lost 0 bases, with 11 bases between them. This CDR3 comprises 16 residues. CDR3 nucleotide sequence: TGTGCCAGCAGCCAAGGTAATGCCGCTAGCACAGATACGCAGTATTTT. Protein: CASSQGNAASTDTQYF.

This chain's CDR3 is CSVARGNEKLFF. The DNA of the CDR3 is TGCAGCGTTGCAAGGGGGAATGAAAAACTGTTTTTT. V gene TRBV29-1 combines with J gene TRBJ1-4; TRBD1 is a possible D gene (6 bases). The germline V gene encodes CDR1 SQVTM and CDR2 ANQGSEA. Trimming shortened V by 4 bases and J by 5 bases, and 8 bases separated the two germline ends. The CDR3 sequence is 12 residues long.

This chain joins TRBV6-5 and TRBJ2-7; either TRBD1 or TRBD2 may supply D (5 bases each). Germline V lookup: CDR1 MNHEY, CDR2 SVGAGI. V was shortened by 5 bases and J by 1 base, with 15 bases between the two germline ends. The CDR3 sequence is 15 residues long. CDR3 residues: CASSPWDGRSYEQYF. CDR3 in DNA: TGTGCCAGCAGTCCTTGGGACGGTAGGTCCTACGAGCAGTACTTC.

CDR3 sequence (DNA): TGTGCCAGCAGCCAAAGATTGGGTGGCACTGAAGCTTTCTTT. The encoded protein is CASSQRLGGTEAFF. This chain uses TRBV3-1 (or the pseudogene TRBV3-2) with TRBJ1-1; the D is unclear. The germline V gene encodes CDR1 LGHDT and CDR2 YNNKEL (reference sequence). The CDR3 extends over 14 amino acids. With 2 bases removed from V and 4 bases from J, the gap between germline ends came to 11 bases.

The chain links TRBV5-6 to TRBJ2-5; the D gene is possibly TRBD1 (6 bases). Trimming shortened V by 4 bases and J by 5 bases, and 9 bases separated the two germline ends. Germline-derived CDR1 and CDR2 are SGHDT and YYEEEE. The CDR3 runs to 12 residues. The CDR3: CASSPGEETQYF. CDR3 sequence (DNA): TGTGCCAGCAGCCCAGGGGAGGAGACCCAGTACTTC.

This chain joins TRBV11-1 and TRBJ1-4, with unresolved D. This CDR3 spans 15 amino acids. V lost 5 bases and J 8 bases, leaving 18 bases between the germline ends. Germline values: CDR1 SGHAT, CDR2 FQDESV (reference sequence). This CDR3 is CASSAGSLSREKLFF. CDR3 coding DNA: TGTGCCAGCAGCGCCGGGTCTCTAAGTCGGGAAAAACTGTTTTTT. Based on the CDR3 plus reference TRBV11-1 and TRBJ1-4, the full variable domain is EAEVAQSPRYKITEKSQAVAFWCDPISGHATLYWYRQILGQGPELLVQFQDESVVDDSQLPKDRFSAERLKGVDSTLKIQPAELGDSAMYLCASSAGSLSREKLFFGSGTQLSVL.

V gene TRBV9 combines with J gene TRBJ1-1, with TRBD1 matching over 7 bases. J gave up 5 bases and V 3 bases, and 7 bases lay outside the gene matches. The CDR3 consists of 14 residues. The germline V gene has CDR1 SGDLS and CDR2 YYNGEE. CDR3 bases: TGTGCCAGCAGCGGTGGACAGGCAAGGACTGAAGCTTTCTTT. Protein sequence: CASSGGQARTEAFF.

CDR3 sequence reads: CASTSVGTGVNNEQFF. DNA of the CDR3: TGTGCCAGCACCTCCGTCGGGACAGGGGTGAATAATGAGCAGTTCTTC. This chain connects TRBV5-8 to TRBJ2-1; 10 nucleotides line up with TRBD1. Germline CDR1 is SGHTS and CDR2 is YDEGEE. V was clipped by 6 bases and J by 7 bases; unmatched bases: 13. The CDR3 covers 16 residues.

The chain employs TRBV20-1 and TRBJ2-1; 7 nucleotides align to TRBD1. This CDR3 spans 18 amino acids. Looked up from germline, CDR1 is DFQATT and CDR2 is SNEGSKA (reference sequence). Trimming cost V 3 bases and J 0 bases; bases outside gene matches: 14. This chain's CDR3 is CSASSLGRGFSSYNEQFF. CDR3 nucleotides: TGCAGTGCTAGTTCTTTGGGCAGGGGGTTCAGCTCCTACAATGAGCAGTTCTTC.

V gene TRBV6-6 combines with J gene TRBJ2-7; no reliable D call. CDR3 length equals 14 residues. Trimming took off 0 bases at V and 8 bases at J, with 14 bases between the two ends. CDR1 and CDR2 (germline): MNHNY, SVGAGI (reference sequence). Written as DNA, the CDR3 is TGTGCCAGCAGTTACTCGATTGCCCCCCTGAAGCAGTACTTC. This encodes CASSYSIAPLKQYF.

The chain carries TRBV28 and TRBJ1-2; D remains ambiguous. CDR1 and CDR2 from the germline V gene are MDHEN and SYDVKM. The CDR3 has 12 amino acids. The V end lost 5 bases, the J end lost 8 bases, and 12 bases lay between the germline ends. CDR3 nucleotide sequence: TGTGCCAGCAGTACACAAAACTTCGGCTACACCTTC. Translating gives CASSTQNFGYTF.

This clone was counted between two and nine times. This chain uses TRBV28 with TRBJ2-7, with D possibly TRBD2 on 5 matching bases. The CDR3 contains 14 residues. The germline CDR1 and CDR2 sequences are MDHEN and SYDVKM. Trimming removed 7 bases from V and 1 base from J, with 14 bases in between. Written as DNA, the CDR3 is TGTGCCAGCATTTCAGAGACTACATCCTACGAGCAGTACTTC. It translates to CASISETTSYEQYF.

The chain joins TRBV9 to TRBJ1-6; a weak D match, TRBD1 (5 bases). The CDR3 is made up of 16 amino acids. The V end was cut by 0 bases, the J end by 3 bases, with 10 bases between. Germline V gene lookup returns CDR1 SGDLS and CDR2 YYNGEE. The CDR3 DNA sequence: TGTGCCAGCAGCGTAGGAGGGACCGACTATAATTCACCCCTCCACTTT. Encoded protein: CASSVGGTDYNSPLHF.

The rearrangement uses TRBV28 and TRBJ1-4; the D gene is possibly TRBD1 (5 bases). With 2 bases removed from V and 7 bases from J, the gap between germline ends came to 11 bases. This CDR3 has 14 amino acids. From germline, CDR1 is MDHEN and CDR2 SYDVKM. CDR3 residues: CASSLGGLVEKLFF. Written as DNA, the CDR3 is TGTGCCAGCAGTTTAGGGGGACTCGTTGAAAAACTGTTTTTT.

Concerning this clone itself: Other DNA sequences within the sample encode an identical CDR3. This chain joins TRBV5-1 and TRBJ1-2; tentatively, D is TRBD1 (6 bases). Germline loops: CDR1 SGHRS, CDR2 YFSETQ. The CDR3 has 15 amino acids. With 1 base removed from V and 6 bases from J, the gap between germline ends came to 16 bases. Here the CDR3 DNA reads TGCGCCAGCAGCTTGATTGCAGGAGGGGGGCATGGCTACACCTTC. It codes for CASSLIAGGGHGYTF.